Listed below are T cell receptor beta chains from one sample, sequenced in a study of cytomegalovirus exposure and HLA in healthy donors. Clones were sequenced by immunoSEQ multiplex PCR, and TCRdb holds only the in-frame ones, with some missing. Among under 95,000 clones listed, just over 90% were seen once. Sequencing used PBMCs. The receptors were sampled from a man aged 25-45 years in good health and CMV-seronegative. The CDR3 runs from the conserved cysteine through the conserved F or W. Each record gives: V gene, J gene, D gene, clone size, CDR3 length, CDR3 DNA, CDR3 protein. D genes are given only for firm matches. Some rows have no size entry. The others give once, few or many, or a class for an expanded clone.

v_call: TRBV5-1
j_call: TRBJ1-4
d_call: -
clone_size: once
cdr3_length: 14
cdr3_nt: TGCGCCAGCAGCCCGGCGAGACAAGATGAAAAACTGTTTTTT
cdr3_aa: CASSPARQDEKLFF

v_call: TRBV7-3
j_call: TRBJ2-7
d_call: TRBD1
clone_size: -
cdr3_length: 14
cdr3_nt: TGTGCCAGCAGCTCCGGGACAGGGTTTCGCGAGCAGTACTTC
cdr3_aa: CASSSGTGFREQYF

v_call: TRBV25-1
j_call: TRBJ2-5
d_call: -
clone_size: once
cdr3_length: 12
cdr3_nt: TGTGCCAGCAGGACAGGTGGAGAGACCCAGTACTTC
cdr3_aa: CASRTGGETQYF

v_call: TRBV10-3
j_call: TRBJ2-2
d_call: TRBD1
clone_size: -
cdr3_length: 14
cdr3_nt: TGTGCCATCAGGGAAGGGGGCGATGCCGGGGAGCTGTTTTTT
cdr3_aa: CAIREGGDAGELFF

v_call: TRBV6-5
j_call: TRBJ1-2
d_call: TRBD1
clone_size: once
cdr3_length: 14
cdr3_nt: TGTGCCAGCAGTGGAGGACAGGGGCTCTATGGCTACACCTTC
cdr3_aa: CASSGGQGLYGYTF

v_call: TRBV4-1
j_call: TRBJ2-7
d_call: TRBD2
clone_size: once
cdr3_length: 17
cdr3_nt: TGCGCCAGCAGCCAGGGTTGGTCGGGAGGAACAGAGGACGAGCAGTACTTC
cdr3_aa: CASSQGWSGGTEDEQYF

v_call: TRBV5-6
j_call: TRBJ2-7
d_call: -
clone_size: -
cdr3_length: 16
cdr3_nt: TGTGCCAGCAGCTTGTGGGGGGAGTTAAGCTCCTACGAGCAGTACTTC
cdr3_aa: CASSLWGELSSYEQYF

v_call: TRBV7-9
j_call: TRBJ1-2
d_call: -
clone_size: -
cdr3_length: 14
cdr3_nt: TGTGCCAGCAGCTTAGACACCGCTAACTATGGCTACACCTTC
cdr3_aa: CASSLDTANYGYTF

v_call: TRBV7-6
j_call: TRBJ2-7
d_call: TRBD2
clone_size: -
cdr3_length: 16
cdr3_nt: TGTGCCAGCAGTATTACCCCGGGACTAGCTGTTTCCGAGCAGTACTTC
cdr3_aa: CASSITPGLAVSEQYF

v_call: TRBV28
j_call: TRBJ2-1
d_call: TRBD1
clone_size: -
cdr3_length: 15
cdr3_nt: TGTGCCAGCAGAAACAGGGGGTCGGGGTACAATGAGCAGTTCTTC
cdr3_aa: CASRNRGSGYNEQFF

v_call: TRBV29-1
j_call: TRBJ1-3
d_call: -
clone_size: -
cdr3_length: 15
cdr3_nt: TGCAGCGTGGAATTACAGGGTGCCTCTGGAAACACCATATATTTT
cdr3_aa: CSVELQGASGNTIYF

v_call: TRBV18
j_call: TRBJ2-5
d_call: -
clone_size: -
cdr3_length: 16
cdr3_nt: TGTGCCAGCTCACCAGATATAAACAGGGACGGGGAGACCCAGTACTTC
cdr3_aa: CASSPDINRDGETQYF

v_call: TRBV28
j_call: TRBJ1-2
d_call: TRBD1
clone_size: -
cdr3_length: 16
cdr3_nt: TGTGCCAGCAGTTCAAAGGGACAGGGTATAATCCATGGCTACACCTTC
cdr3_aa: CASSSKGQGIIHGYTF

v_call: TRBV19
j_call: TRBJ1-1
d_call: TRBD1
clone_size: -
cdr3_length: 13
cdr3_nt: TGTGCCAGTAGTGGACAGGGATACACTGAAGCTTTCTTT
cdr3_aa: CASSGQGYTEAFF

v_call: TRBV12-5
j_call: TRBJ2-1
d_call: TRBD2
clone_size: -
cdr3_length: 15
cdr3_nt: TGTGCTAGTGGTTCTAGCGGGGGCGACTACAATGAGCAGTTCTTC
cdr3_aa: CASGSSGGDYNEQFF

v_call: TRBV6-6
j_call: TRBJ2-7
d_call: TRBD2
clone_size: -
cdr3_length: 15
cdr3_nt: TGTGCCAGCAGTCGCGGTTCTAGCGGGGGTTACGAGCAGTACTTC
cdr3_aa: CASSRGSSGGYEQYF

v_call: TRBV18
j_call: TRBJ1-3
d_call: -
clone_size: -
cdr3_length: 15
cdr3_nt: TGTGCCAGCTCACTTAACAGCGGGTCTGGAAACACCATATATTTT
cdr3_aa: CASSLNSGSGNTIYF

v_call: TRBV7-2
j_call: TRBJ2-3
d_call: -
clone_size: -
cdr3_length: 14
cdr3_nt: TGTGCCAGCAGCTTAGTAGCTAGCACAGATACGCAGTATTTT
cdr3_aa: CASSLVASTDTQYF

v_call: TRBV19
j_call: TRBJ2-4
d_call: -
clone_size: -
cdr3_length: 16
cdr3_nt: TGTGCCAGTAGTATAGATTGGAGGGCCTCCAAAAACATTCAGTACTTC
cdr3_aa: CASSIDWRASKNIQYF

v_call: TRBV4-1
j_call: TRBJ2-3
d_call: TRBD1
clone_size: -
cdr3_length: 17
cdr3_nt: TGCGCCAGCAGCCCCCGGACCGGGACAGGGATAACAGATACGCAGTATTTT
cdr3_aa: CASSPRTGTGITDTQYF

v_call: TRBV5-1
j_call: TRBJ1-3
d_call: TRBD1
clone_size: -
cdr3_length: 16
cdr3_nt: TGCGCCAGTTCCGACAGGGGCGAAATCTCTGGAAACACCATATATTTT
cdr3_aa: CASSDRGEISGNTIYF

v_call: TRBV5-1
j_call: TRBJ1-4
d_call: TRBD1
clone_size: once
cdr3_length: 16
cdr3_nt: TGCGCCAGCAGCTGGACAGGTATCGGCGGTAATGAAAAACTGTTTTTT
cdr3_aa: CASSWTGIGGNEKLFF

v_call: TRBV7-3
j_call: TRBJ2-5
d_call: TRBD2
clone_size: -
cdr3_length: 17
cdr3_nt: TGTGCCAGCAGCTTTTATACCAGCGGGAGGAGGGTGGTGACCCAGTACTTC
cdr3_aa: CASSFYTSGRRVVTQYF

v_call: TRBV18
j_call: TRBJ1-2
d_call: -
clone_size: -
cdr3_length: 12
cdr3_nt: TGTGCCAGCTCACCAGGGGAGGTTGGCTACACCTTC
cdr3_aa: CASSPGEVGYTF

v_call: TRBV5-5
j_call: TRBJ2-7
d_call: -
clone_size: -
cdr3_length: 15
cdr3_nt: TGTGCCAGCAGCTTGGTTCTACAACAGGCCTACGAGCAGTACTTC
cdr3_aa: CASSLVLQQAYEQYF

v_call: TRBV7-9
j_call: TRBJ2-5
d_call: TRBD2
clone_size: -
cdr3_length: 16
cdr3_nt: TGTGCCAGCAGCCCGGGACTAGCGGGAGGAGGCGAGACCCAGTACTTC
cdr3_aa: CASSPGLAGGGETQYF

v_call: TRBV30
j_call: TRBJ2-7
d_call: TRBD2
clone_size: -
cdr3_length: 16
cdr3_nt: TGTGCCTGGGTCCGATCGACTAGCGGGGGCCTGGGGGAGCAGTACTTC
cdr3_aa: CAWVRSTSGGLGEQYF

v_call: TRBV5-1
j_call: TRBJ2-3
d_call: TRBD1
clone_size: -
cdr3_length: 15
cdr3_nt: TGCGCCAGCAGCTTGAACAGGGGGCGGACAGATACGCAGTATTTT
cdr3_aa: CASSLNRGRTDTQYF

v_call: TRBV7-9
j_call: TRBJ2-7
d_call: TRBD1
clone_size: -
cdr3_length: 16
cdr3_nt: TGTGCCAGCAGCGAATCGTGGGACAGAACTCCTGACGAGCAGTACTTC
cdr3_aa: CASSESWDRTPDEQYF

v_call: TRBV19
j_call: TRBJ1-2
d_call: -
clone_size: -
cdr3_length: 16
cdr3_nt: TGTGCCAGTAGTATATCTACCCCCGGAAGGACACCGGGAGGAACCTTC
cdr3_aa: CASSISTPGRTPGGTF

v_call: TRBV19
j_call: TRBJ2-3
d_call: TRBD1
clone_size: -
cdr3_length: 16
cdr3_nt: TGTGCCAGTAGTGCAGGACAGGGGGCGCCCACAGATACGCAGTATTTT
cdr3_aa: CASSAGQGAPTDTQYF

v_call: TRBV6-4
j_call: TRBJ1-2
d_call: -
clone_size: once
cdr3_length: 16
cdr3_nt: TGTGCCAGCAGTGACTCGTACGGGGGGCTGAGCTATGGCTACACCTTC
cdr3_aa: CASSDSYGGLSYGYTF

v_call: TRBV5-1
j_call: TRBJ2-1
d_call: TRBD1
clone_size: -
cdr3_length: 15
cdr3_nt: TGCGCCAGCAGCCGAGGACAGGGGGGATACAATGAGCAGTTCTTC
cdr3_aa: CASSRGQGGYNEQFF

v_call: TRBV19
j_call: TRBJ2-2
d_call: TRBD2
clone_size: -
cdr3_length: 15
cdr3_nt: TGTGCCAGTAGTACCCAGCGGGGATACACCGGGGAGCTGTTTTTT
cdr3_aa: CASSTQRGYTGELFF

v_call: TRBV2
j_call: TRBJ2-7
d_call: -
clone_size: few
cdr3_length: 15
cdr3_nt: TGTGCCAGCAGTGAAGCAACAGGGATCTCCTACGAGCAGTACTTC
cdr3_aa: CASSEATGISYEQYF

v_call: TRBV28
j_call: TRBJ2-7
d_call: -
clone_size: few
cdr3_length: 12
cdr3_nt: TGTGCCAGCAGTTACGGGGAGAGGGAGCAGTACTTC
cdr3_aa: CASSYGEREQYF

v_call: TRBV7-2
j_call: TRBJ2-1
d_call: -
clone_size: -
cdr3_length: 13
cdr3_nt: TGTGCCAGCAGCTTAGAAAGCGTGACCGAGCAGTTCTTC
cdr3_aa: CASSLESVTEQFF

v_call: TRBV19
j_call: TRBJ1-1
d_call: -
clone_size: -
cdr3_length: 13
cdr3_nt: TGTGCCAGTAAGCAAATCTTGAACACTGAAGCTTTCTTT
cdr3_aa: CASKQILNTEAFF

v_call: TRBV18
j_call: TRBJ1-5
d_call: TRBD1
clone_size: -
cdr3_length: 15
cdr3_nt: TGTGCCAGCTCACCAGTGGACAGGGGGGGTCAGCCCCAGCATTTT
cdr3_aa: CASSPVDRGGQPQHF

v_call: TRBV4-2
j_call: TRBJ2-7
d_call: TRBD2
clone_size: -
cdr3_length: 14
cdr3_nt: TGTGCTAGCAGCTGGGGAGCGGGACCCTACGAGCAGTACTTC
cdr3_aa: CASSWGAGPYEQYF

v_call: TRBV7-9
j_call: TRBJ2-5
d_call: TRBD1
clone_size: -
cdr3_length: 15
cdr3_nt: TGTGCCAGCAGCGGGGGACAGGACCTCCAAGAGACCCAGTACTTC
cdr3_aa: CASSGGQDLQETQYF